This record concerns one T cell receptor beta chain sequence. This clone's antigen is unknown. One base away there is no much larger clone; base qualities are not given. Germline trimming amounts to 1 base on V and 3 bases on J, with 1 as the count of junction bases outside the gene matches. The CDR3, from cysteine to phenylalanine, totals 14 residues. Of the read, only the CDR3 DNA is kept; its 42 bases are in frame from base 1. Taken from the germline V gene (reference sequence), the CDR1 and CDR2 loops are SGHNT and YYREEE. Donors were healthy HIV-negative adults with no recently reported acute infections or vaccinations. Every donor was a Caucasian adult living in Nashville, Tennessee, USA. CD4+ T cells were enriched by magnetic negative selection, after which naive cells were positively selected on CD45RA and the negative fraction was taken as the memory subset. After blood collection by leukapheresis, PBMCs were isolated using Ficoll-Histopaque density gradient centrifugation and then cryopreserved in the vapor phase of liquid nitrogen. Analytical flow cytometry was used to check the purity and quantity of each magnetically sorted T cell population. Each sorted fraction had its genomic DNA isolated and then quantified by UV absorbance on a Nanodrop 2000c.

The sample originates from a study of shared clonotypes between healthy human individuals (TCRdb year 2020). With regard to the full study: The cohort comprised two women and a few men aged 18 to 49 years. For each donor, CD4 naive and CD4 memory were each given three plates, CD8 naive was given two plates, and CD8 memory was given one plate. To estimate repertoire size and how much clonotype sharing occurs between individuals, the study deeply sequenced the blood TCR repertoires of about 5 healthy adults. To increase sequencing depth and limit assay-specific biases, TCR repertoire library preparation and sequencing were carried out by different laboratories using diverse techniques. Each donor's leukapheresis produced roughly between roughly 0.85 and 10 billion PBMCs. Study-wide findings and limitations: Sampling was restricted to blood, and TCR repertoires in tissue are likely to differ from TCR repertoires in blood. Based on pairwise subsampling, the degree of clonotype sharing among donors was expected to be affected by sequencing depth. Because the study included a small number of donors, the genetic and exposure-history diversity represented was limited. Naive subsets generally had larger estimated clonotype richness than memory subsets did. Compared with non-shared clonotypes, the clonotypes found in all four sorted-subset donors had higher generation probabilities. Even with the large sequencing depth, rarefaction of the sorted-subset datasets indicated that sequencing was incomplete. About 5% of naive CD4, around 3.6% of naive CD8, roughly 2.4% of memory CD4, and 0.35% to 0.5% of memory CD8 clonotypes were shared across several donors.

TCR CDR3 regions were amplified from genomic DNA by multiplex PCR using the deep immunoSEQ assay. Extracted genomic DNA from each cell subset was distributed evenly across all wells of several immunoSEQ 96-well plates, and each plate was treated as a replicate. For sorted subsets, around 200 ng genomic DNA, equal to 30,000 or so T cell genomes, was loaded into each replicate PCR. Purified libraries were quantified with a Qubit 3.0 fluorometer, sized on a Bioanalyzer 2100, and re-quantified with the KAPA Library Quantification kit. Every immunoSEQ 96-well plate was sequenced on a separate single-read 150-cycle Illumina NextSeq 550 flow cell. Processing in the source paper ran as follows. Because the immunoSEQ output included only junctional sequences and no quality scores, the filtering could not be the same as the filtering used for full-length reads. To assign V/J genes and CDR3, sequences were annotated using PyIR, a Python wrapper for IgBLAST v1.9, with IMGT germline references. Reads were removed for weak V/J assignments (E-value above 1e-6), missing CDR3, stop codons, out-of-frame junctions, or ambiguous translated residues. V3J clonotypes were defined by identical inferred V gene, J gene, and CDR3 amino acid sequence. Percentage overlap between repertoires was calculated by dividing the number of shared unique clonotypes by the size of the smaller repertoire. Repertoire richness was assessed with RTK rarefaction, the Chao1 estimator, and Recon v2.1 estimates of unobserved clonotypes. Generation probabilities were computed with OLGA for all TCRbeta clonotypes obtained by the gDNA method from a few donors. The clones in this table, taken by TCRdb from immuneACCESS, are in-frame only. Not every clone is retained; where verified, under half of the shortfall comes from an unresolved V gene, and the cause of the rest is unknown. D and trimming were read from the DNA, whereas the V and J calls and clone size are those reported in that table. Recorded for this sample are a few million clones; 95% of them occurred a single time. Clones ranked in the top ten supply roughly 0.13% of the sample.

This TCR came from a man younger than 35 in good health. The chain couples TRBV5-4 to TRBJ2-3; the central 8 bases match TRBD2. Sequenced: naive CD4+ T cells sorted from blood. In the paper's terms, the cell subset or site label means: CD45RA+ positively selected. The base sequence is TGTGCCAGCAGCTTGACTAGCGGAACAGATACGCAGTATTTT. Translated, this is CASSLTSGTDTQYF.